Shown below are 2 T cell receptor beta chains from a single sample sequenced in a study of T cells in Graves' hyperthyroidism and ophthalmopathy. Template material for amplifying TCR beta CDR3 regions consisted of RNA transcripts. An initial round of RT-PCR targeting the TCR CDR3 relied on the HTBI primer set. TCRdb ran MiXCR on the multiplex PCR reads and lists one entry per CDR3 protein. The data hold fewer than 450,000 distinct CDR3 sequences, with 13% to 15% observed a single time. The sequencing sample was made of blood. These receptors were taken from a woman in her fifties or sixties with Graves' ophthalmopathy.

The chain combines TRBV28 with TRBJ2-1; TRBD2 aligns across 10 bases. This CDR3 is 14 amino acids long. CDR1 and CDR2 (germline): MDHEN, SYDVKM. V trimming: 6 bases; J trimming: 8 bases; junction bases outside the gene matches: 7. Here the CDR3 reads CASSRLAGLYEQFF. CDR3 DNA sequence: TGTGCCAGCAGCCGACTAGCGGGTCTTTATGAGCAGTTCTTC. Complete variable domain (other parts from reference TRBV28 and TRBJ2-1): DVKVTQSSRYLVKRTGEKVFLECVQDMDHENMFWYRQDPGLGLRLIYFSYDVKMKEKGDIPEGYSVSREKKERFSLILESASTNQTSMYLCASSRLAGLYEQFFGPGTRLTVL.

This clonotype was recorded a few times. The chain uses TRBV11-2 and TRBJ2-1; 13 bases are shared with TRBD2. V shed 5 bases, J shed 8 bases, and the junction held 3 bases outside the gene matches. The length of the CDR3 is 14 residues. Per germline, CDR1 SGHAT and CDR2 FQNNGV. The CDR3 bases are TGTGCCAGCAGCACTAGCGGGAGGGGGGATGAGCAGTTCTTC. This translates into CASSTSGRGDEQFF. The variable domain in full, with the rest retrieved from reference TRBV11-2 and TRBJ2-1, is EAGVAQSPRYKIIEKRQSVAFWCNPISGHATLYWYQQILGQGPKLLIQFQNNGVVDDSQLPKDRFSAERLKGVDSTLKIQPAKLEDSAVYLCASSTSGRGDEQFFGPGTRLTVL.